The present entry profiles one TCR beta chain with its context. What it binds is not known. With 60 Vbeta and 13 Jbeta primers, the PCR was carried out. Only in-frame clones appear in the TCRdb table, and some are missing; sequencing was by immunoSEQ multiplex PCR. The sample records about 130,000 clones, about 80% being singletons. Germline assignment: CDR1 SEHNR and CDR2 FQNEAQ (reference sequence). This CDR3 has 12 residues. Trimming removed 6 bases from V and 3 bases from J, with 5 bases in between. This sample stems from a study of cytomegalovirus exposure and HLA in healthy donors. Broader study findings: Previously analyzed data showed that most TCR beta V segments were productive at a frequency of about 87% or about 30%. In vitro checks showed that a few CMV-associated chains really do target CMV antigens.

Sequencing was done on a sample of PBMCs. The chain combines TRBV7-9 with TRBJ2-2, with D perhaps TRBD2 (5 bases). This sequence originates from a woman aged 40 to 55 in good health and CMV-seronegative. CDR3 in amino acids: CASREDTGELFF. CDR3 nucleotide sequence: TGTGCCAGCAGGGAGGACACCGGGGAGCTGTTTTTT.